This entry is about one T cell receptor beta chain. Its specificity is not known. This sample stems from a study of T cell therapy after organ transplantation. Looking at the study overall: Expansion used a peptide pool of 30 HLA class I and II CMV epitopes. T cell doses, up to 6, came every 2 weeks; follow-up lasted around 29 weeks.

Here immunoSEQ multiplex PCR was the method, and the copy in TCRdb shows in-frame clones only, minus some. The data hold about 48,000 clones, with about 94% observed a single time. The CDR3 sequence is 12 residues long. V was trimmed by 6 bases and J by 6 bases, leaving 15 bases between them. CDR1 and CDR2 (germline): SQVTM, ANQGSEA. The chain links TRBV29-1 to TRBJ2-7, with D possibly TRBD2 on 6 matching bases. This clonotype was obtained from a human patient who had received a solid organ transplant and had CMV disease. The starting material was CD8+ T cells from blood, obtained before autologous CMV-specific T cell therapy. CDR3 region: CSVTGSFLEQYF. The CDR3 DNA is TGCAGCGTAACCGGGAGCTTCCTCGAGCAGTACTTC.